The clone carrying this T cell receptor (beta chain) was found a few times. Its antigen is as yet unknown. The data are from a study of T cells after yellow fever vaccination. Study information: Low-cell-number fractions were prepared with SMART-Seq v4 Ultra Low Input.

The CDR3 covers 14 residues. The trim removed 5 bases at V and 2 bases at J, leaving 3 bases unmatched. Germline-derived CDR1 and CDR2 are MNHEY and SVGEGT. General study points: The study found a weaker secondary response that peaked faster, day 5 versus 15. Reappearance after the booster was seen for most primary-vaccination clones, at 95% to 98% CD4 and about 90% CD8.

By 5'RACE template switching, TCR cDNA was produced, with a universal primer site and UMIs added in the process. TCRdb re-called the 5' RACE reads with MiXCR, one entry per CDR3 protein. In the table there are 250,000 to 350,000 distinct CDR3 sequences, around 6.8% of which are singletons. The chain has TRBV6-2 or TRBV6-3 and TRBJ2-7, with 10 bases identical to TRBD1. The receptor's source is a man in his late teens or twenties who received the YFV17D yellow fever vaccine. This material consisted of PBMCs, taken 35 to 50 days after the first yellow fever vaccination. CDR3 protein: CASSHGQGAYEQYV. CDR3 DNA: TGTGCCAGCAGTCACGGACAGGGGGCCTACGAGCAGTACGTC.